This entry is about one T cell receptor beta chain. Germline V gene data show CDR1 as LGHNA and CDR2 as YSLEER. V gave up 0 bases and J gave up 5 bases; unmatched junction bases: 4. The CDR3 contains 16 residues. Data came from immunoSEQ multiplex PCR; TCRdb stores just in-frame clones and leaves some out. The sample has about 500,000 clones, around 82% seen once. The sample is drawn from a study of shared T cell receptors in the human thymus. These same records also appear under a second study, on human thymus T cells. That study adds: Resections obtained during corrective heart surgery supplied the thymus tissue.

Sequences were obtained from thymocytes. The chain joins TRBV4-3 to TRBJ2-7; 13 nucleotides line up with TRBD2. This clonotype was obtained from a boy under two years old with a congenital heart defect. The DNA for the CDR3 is TGCGCCAGCAGCCAAGATGGCACTAGCGGGAGGGACGAGCAGTACTTC. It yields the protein CASSQDGTSGRDEQYF.